This TCR beta chain was sequenced for a study of cytomegalovirus exposure and HLA in healthy donors. This PCR relied on a set of 60 Vbeta primers and 13 Jbeta primers. Data came from immunoSEQ multiplex PCR; TCRdb stores just in-frame clones and leaves some out. The sample holds around 120,000 clones, 65% to 85% seen once. Trimming removed 4 bases at V and 6 bases at J, with 9 bases between. This CDR3 is built from 13 residues. Germline CDR1 and CDR2: SGHTA and FQGTGA. The chain is built from TRBV7-3 and TRBJ2-2, with unresolved D. The sequenced sample was PBMCs. The sequence was collected from a boy aged 10-17 years in good health and CMV-seronegative. The CDR3 sequence is CASSSSGAGELFF. The CDR3 coding sequence is TGTGCCAGCAGCTCCTCAGGCGCCGGGGAGCTGTTTTTT.